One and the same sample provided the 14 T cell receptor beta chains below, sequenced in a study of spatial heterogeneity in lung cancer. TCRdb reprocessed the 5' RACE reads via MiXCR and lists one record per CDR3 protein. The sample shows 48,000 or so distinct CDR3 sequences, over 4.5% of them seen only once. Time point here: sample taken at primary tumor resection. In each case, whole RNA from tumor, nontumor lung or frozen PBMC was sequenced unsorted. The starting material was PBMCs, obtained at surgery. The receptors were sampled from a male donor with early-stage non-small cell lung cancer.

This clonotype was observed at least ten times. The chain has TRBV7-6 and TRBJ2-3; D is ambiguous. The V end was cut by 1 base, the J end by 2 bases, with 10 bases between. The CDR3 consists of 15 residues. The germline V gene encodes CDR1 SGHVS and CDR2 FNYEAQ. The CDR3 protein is CASSLGRRPTDTQYF. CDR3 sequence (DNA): TGTGCCAGCAGCTTAGGCAGGCGACCCACAGATACGCAGTATTTT.

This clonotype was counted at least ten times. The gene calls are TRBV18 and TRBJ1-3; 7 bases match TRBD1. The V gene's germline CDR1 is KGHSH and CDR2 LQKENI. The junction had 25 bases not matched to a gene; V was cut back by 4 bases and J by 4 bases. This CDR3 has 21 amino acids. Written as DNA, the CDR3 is TGTGCCAGCTCACGTTATTCCGGGACAGCGGTTAACCCGGAGAGGGGAAACACCATATATTTT. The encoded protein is CASSRYSGTAVNPERGNTIYF.

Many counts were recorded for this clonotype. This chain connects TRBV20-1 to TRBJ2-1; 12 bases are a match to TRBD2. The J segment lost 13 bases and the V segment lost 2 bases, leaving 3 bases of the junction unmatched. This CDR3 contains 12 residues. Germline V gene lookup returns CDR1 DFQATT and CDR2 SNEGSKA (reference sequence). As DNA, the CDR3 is TGCAGTGCTAGAAGGACTAGCGGGGTACAGTTCTTC. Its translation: CSARRTSGVQFF.

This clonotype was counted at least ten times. As DNA, the CDR3 is TGTGCCATCAAAGAGGAAACTAGCACAGATACGCAGTATTTT. Its translation: CAIKEETSTDTQYF. The rearrangement uses TRBV10-3 and TRBJ2-3; the D is unclear. The germline V gene encodes CDR1 ENHRY and CDR2 SYGVKD. The germline V and J ends were trimmed by 7 bases and 0 bases, with 11 bases remaining between them. The CDR3 is 14 residues long.

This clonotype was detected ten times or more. The CDR3 DNA follows: TGTGCCAGCAGTGTACAGGGGGTCAACCGCAACCTCCACTTT. Translated: CASSVQGVNRNLHF. The genes are TRBV12-3 or TRBV12-4 and TRBJ1-6, with 8 bases lining up with TRBD1. V trimming: 5 bases; J trimming: 15 bases; junction bases outside the gene matches: 12. This CDR3 is 14 amino acids long.

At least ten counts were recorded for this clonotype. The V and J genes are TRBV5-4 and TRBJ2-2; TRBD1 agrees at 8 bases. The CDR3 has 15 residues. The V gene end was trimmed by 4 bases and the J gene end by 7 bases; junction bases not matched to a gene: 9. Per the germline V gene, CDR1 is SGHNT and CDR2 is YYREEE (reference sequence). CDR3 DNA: TGTGCCAGCAGCCTGGGACAGGCAGGAGACGGGGAGCTGTTTTTT. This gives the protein CASSLGQAGDGELFF.

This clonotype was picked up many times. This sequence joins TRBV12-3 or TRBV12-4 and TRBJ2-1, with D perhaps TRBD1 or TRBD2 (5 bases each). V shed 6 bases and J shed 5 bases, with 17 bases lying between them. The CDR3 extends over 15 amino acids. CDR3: CASSLLVVGDNEQFF. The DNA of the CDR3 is TGTGCCAGCAGCTTACTAGTAGTGGGGGACAATGAGCAGTTCTTC.

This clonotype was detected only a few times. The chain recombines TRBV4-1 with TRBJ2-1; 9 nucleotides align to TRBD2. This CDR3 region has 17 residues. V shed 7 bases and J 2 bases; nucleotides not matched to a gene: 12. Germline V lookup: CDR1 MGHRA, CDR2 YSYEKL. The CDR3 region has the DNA TGCGCCAGCACCAGTAGAGGGGTAGCGGGAGCCTACAATGAGCAGTTCTTC. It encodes CASTSRGVAGAYNEQFF.

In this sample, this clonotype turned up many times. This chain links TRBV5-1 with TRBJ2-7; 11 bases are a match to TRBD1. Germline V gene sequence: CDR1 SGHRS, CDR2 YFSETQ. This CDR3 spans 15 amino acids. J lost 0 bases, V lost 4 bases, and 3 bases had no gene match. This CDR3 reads CASSPGTGGSYEQYF. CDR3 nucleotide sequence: TGCGCCAGCAGCCCCGGGACAGGGGGCTCCTACGAGCAGTACTTC.

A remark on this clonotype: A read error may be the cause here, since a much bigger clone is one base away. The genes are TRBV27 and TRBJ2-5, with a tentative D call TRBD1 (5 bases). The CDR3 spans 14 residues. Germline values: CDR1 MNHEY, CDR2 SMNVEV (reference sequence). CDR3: CASSRPDSQENQYF. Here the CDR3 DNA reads TGTGCCAGCAGCCGCCCCGACAGCCAAGAGAACCAGTACTTC.

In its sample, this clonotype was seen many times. This chain's CDR3 is CAWSAGQGWTPLHF. In DNA form, the CDR3 reads TGTGCCTGGAGCGCTGGACAGGGATGGACACCCCTCCACTTT. V is TRBV30 and J is TRBJ1-6; 8 bases are a match to TRBD1. Germline V gene data show CDR1 as GTSNPN and CDR2 as SVGIG (reference sequence). This CDR3 is 14 amino acids long. Trimming took 3 bases from V and 11 from J; bases not matched to a gene: 9.

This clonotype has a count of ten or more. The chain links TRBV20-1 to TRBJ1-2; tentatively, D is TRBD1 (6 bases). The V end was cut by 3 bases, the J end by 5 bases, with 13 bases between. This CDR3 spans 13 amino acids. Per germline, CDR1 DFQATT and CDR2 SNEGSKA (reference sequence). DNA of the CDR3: TGCAGTGCTAGGGGGGCAGATGGATATGGCTACACCTTC. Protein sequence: CSARGADGYGYTF.

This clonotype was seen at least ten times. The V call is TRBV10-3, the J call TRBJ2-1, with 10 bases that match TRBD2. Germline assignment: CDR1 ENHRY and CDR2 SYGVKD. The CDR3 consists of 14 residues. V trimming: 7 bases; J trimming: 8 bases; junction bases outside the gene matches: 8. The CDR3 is CAIKSSGTSDEQFF. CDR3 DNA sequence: TGTGCCATCAAGTCCAGCGGGACTAGCGATGAGCAGTTCTTC.

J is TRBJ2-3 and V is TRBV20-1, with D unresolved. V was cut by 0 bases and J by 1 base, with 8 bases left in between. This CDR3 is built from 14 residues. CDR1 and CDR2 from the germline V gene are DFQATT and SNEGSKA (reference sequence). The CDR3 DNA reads TGCAGTGCTAGAGAGTGGGTAGGCACAGATACGCAGTATTTT. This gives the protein CSAREWVGTDTQYF.